These T cell receptor beta chains were read from a single sample in a study of response to subunit inactivated influenza vaccine. Via MiXCR, TCRdb re-called the RT-PCR reads, giving one row per CDR3 protein. The sample consists of roughly 780,000 distinct CDR3 sequences, around a sixth of them appearing once. Sequencing used PBMCs from blood, obtained roughly 5 days after vaccination. The receptors here all came from a man between 45 and 60 years old who received an inactivated influenza vaccine. The CDR3 runs from the conserved cysteine through the conserved F or W. A D gene is named only where the DNA matches it firmly. Rows give clone size only sometimes, using once, few, many, or a class for an expanded clone.

V	D	J	size	DNA	CDR3
TRBV7-2	TRBD1	TRBJ2-1	.	TGTGCCAGCACCCCACAGGGGGCAGAACAGTTCTTC	CASTPQGAEQFF
TRBV5-6	.	TRBJ2-3	.	TGTGCCAGTGGAGGCGCTTATGGGGGCACAGATACGCAGTATTTT	CASGGAYGGTDTQYF
TRBV5-1	.	TRBJ2-3	.	TGCGCCAGCACGGACGGAGACCCCACAGATACGCAGTATTTT	CASTDGDPTDTQYF
TRBV7-2	.	TRBJ2-2	.	TGTGCCAGCAGCCGCCTTCCGGGTTCGAACACCGGGGAGCTGTTTTTT	CASSRLPGSNTGELFF
TRBV5-1	TRBD2	TRBJ2-2	many	TGCGCCAGCAGCTTGGAGGGACTAGCGTACACCGGGGAGCTGTTTTTT	CASSLEGLAYTGELFF
TRBV7-2	TRBD2	TRBJ2-2	.	TGTGCCAGCAGCTTCGCTAGCGGCCCGGGGGAGCTGTTTTTT	CASSFASGPGELFF
TRBV5-1	.	TRBJ2-1	many	TGCGCCAGCAGCTTGACAGGGAACTCCTACAATGAGCAGTTCTTC	CASSLTGNSYNEQFF
TRBV12-3/TRBV12-4	TRBD1	TRBJ1-2	.	TGTGCCAGCAGGGAAACCGACAGGGTGGATGGCTACACCTTC	CASRETDRVDGYTF
TRBV30	TRBD1	TRBJ1-1	.	TGTGCCTGGGCGAAACAGGGGTTGGGGAACACTGAAGCTTTCTTT	CAWAKQGLGNTEAFF
TRBV3-1	TRBD1	TRBJ1-3	.	TGTGCCAGCAGCCAGACCGGACAGGGGGCTTTCGGAAACACCATATATTTT	CASSQTGQGAFGNTIYF
TRBV20-1	.	TRBJ2-5	few	TGCAGTGCGTCCGCGGGGGCCGAGACCCAGTACTTC	CSASAGAETQYF
TRBV29-1	.	TRBJ1-1	.	TGCAGCGTTGAACGGGTTCTCCAGAACACTGAAGCTTTCTTT	CSVERVLQNTEAFF
TRBV25-1	TRBD1	TRBJ1-1	few	TGTGCCAGCAGACAGGGGGTTGGCTTAGAAGCTTTCTTT	CASRQGVGLEAFF
TRBV6-1	.	TRBJ1-1	.	TGTGCCAGCAGCCTCCATGTCCGGTGGGGCACTGAAGCTTTCTTT	CASSLHVRWGTEAFF
TRBV4-3	.	TRBJ1-2	many	TGCGCCAGCAGCCAAGAGGCTGCGAACTATGGCTACACCTTC	CASSQEAANYGYTF
TRBV11-2	TRBD1	TRBJ2-4	.	TGTGCCAGCAGCTTACGGGGAACCGGGACAGGGGGCGCAAGGAACATTCAGTACTTC	CASSLRGTGTGGARNIQYF
TRBV4-3	TRBD2	TRBJ2-7	.	TGCGCCAGCAGCCAACGGCGGGAGGGTGGCTACGAGCAGTACTTC	CASSQRREGGYEQYF
TRBV7-2	TRBD1	TRBJ2-2	.	TGTGCCAGCAGCGCCCGGGACAGGGGCACCGGGGAGCTGTTTTTT	CASSARDRGTGELFF
TRBV18	.	TRBJ2-2	few	TGTGCCAGCTCACCGAGGGTGGACACCGGGGAGCTGTTTTTT	CASSPRVDTGELFF
TRBV5-1	TRBD2	TRBJ2-5	.	TGCGCCAGCAGCTGGAACTTACTAGCGGGGATGGAGACCCAGTACTTC	CASSWNLLAGMETQYF
TRBV14	TRBD1	TRBJ2-1	.	TGTGCCAGCAGCCAAGTCACTGGGACAGGAGAGTTCTTC	CASSQVTGTGEFF